These T cell receptor beta chains were read from a single sample in a study of blood T cell repertoires in COVID-19. Profiling relied on immunoSEQ multiplex PCR, and the TCRdb table lists in-frame clones only, not all of them. The sample has about 87,000 clones; less than 80% are singletons. Input material: peripheral blood. Source of these receptors: a woman aged 45 to 65 with acute or convalescent COVID-19. Both conserved end residues are part of each CDR3. A D gene is named only where the DNA matches it firmly. Rows give clone size only sometimes, using once, few, many, or a class for an expanded clone.

len	abundance	v_gene	j_gene	d_gene	CDR3nt	CDR3aa
12	-	TRBV2	TRBJ1-2	-	TGTGCCAGCAGTGAACGGAGCGGGGGCTACACCTTC	CASSERSGGYTF
13	-	TRBV6-4	TRBJ1-1	-	TGTGCCAGCAGTGAGCAGGGTAGCACTGAAGCTTTCTTT	CASSEQGSTEAFF
15	-	TRBV7-9	TRBJ1-1	-	TGTGCCAGCAGCTTATTGAGTAGCTCGAACACTGAAGCTTTCTTT	CASSLLSSSNTEAFF
17	-	TRBV2	TRBJ1-4	-	TGTGCCAGCAGAGACCGGGCGGGAGCCCGGCTTAATGAAAAACTGTTTTTT	CASRDRAGARLNEKLFF
13	-	TRBV13	TRBJ2-2	-	TGTGCCAGCAGCCCGTACCGCGCCGGGGAGCTGTTTTTT	CASSPYRAGELFF
13	few	TRBV5-1	TRBJ1-4	TRBD1	TGCGCCAGCAGTCGGACAGGGGAGGAAAAACTGTTTTTT	CASSRTGEEKLFF
12	once	TRBV7-2	TRBJ2-1	-	TGTGCCAGCAGCCTTCTTGCCGGTGAGCAGTTCTTC	CASSLLAGEQFF
13	once	TRBV24-1	TRBJ1-2	-	TGTGCCACCAGTGCCGGACAGAACTATGGCTACACCTTC	CATSAGQNYGYTF
16	-	TRBV28	TRBJ1-6	TRBD1	TGTGCCAGCAGTAGTGACCCTCAGGGGGATAATTCACCCCTCCACTTT	CASSSDPQGDNSPLHF
12	-	TRBV10-3	TRBJ1-1	-	TGTGCCATCAAAAATCAACAAACTGAAGCTTTCTTT	CAIKNQQTEAFF
13	-	TRBV29-1	TRBJ1-5	-	TGCAGCGTTAGTGGCGGGGGCAATCAGCCCCAGCATTTT	CSVSGGGNQPQHF
14	-	TRBV28	TRBJ2-5	TRBD1	TGTGCCAGCACCCCAGGGGGTGGTTCAGAGACCCAGTACTTC	CASTPGGGSETQYF
15	-	TRBV5-1	TRBJ1-5	-	TGCGCCAGCAGCTTGGGGGCAGGGGGCAATCAGCCCCAGCATTTT	CASSLGAGGNQPQHF
15	-	TRBV10-3	TRBJ1-1	TRBD1	TGTGCCATCAGGGAGACAGGGGGGATGAACACTGAAGCTTTCTTT	CAIRETGGMNTEAFF
13	-	TRBV5-1	TRBJ2-7	-	TGCGCCAGCAGCTTGGAAGTTCGGTCCGAGCAGTACTTC	CASSLEVRSEQYF
17	-	TRBV20-1	TRBJ2-1	TRBD2	TGCAGTGCTAGTCGCCTAGCGGGGGGGCGCACCTACAATGAGCAGTTCTTC	CSASRLAGGRTYNEQFF
14	few	TRBV6-4	TRBJ2-7	-	TGTGCCAGCAGTTATGAGGGGGAACCCTACGAGCAGTACTTC	CASSYEGEPYEQYF
17	-	TRBV28	TRBJ1-3	-	TGTGCCAGCAGACTATCATCCCTAGACCCCTCTGGAAACACCATATATTTT	CASRLSSLDPSGNTIYF
16	once	TRBV6-2/TRBV6-3	TRBJ2-5	TRBD2	TGTGCCAGCAGTTACCCCGCTAGCGGGGGGCGGCAGACCCAGTACTTC	CASSYPASGGRQTQYF
13	-	TRBV29-1	TRBJ1-1	-	TGCAGTTTTCAAAAGCAGGGTAACTCTGAAGCTTTCTTT	CSFQKQGNSEAFF
12	-	TRBV28	TRBJ1-2	TRBD1	TGTGCCAGCAGCCTAGGACAGGGTGGCTACACCTTC	CASSLGQGGYTF
12	-	TRBV7-2	TRBJ2-3	-	TGTGCCAGCAGCCGGGACACAGATACGCAGTATTTT	CASSRDTDTQYF
14	-	TRBV21-1	TRBJ2-7	-	TGTGCCAGCAGCGCCAGGGAAACGACCTACGAGCAGTACTTC	CASSARETTYEQYF
16	-	TRBV18	TRBJ1-1	-	TGTGCCAGCTCACCACCCTTACAGGGAATGAGAACTGAAGCTTTCTTT	CASSPPLQGMRTEAFF
15	-	TRBV27	TRBJ1-2	TRBD1	TGTGCCAGCAGTTCTAGGGGACAGGGCACCTATGGCTACACCTTC	CASSSRGQGTYGYTF
14	-	TRBV24-1	TRBJ1-5	-	TGTGCCACCAGTGAGGCCCAATCGTACCAGCCCCAGCATTTT	CATSEAQSYQPQHF
13	-	TRBV7-9	TRBJ1-3	-	TGTGCCAGCAGTCGGGACTCTGGAAACACCATATATTTT	CASSRDSGNTIYF
15	-	TRBV11-1	TRBJ2-5	TRBD1	TGTGCCAGCAGCTCTGGGGACAGTATCCAAGAGACCCAGTACTTC	CASSSGDSIQETQYF
13	-	TRBV3-1/TRBV3-2	TRBJ1-4	-	TGTGCCAGCAGCCAGCCCCGGGGGGCAAAACTGTTTTTT	CASSQPRGAKLFF
14	-	TRBV5-1	TRBJ1-2	TRBD1	TGCGCCAGCAGCGCAAGCCGGGACAGCCATGGCTACACCTTC	CASSASRDSHGYTF
18	-	TRBV27	TRBJ2-6	TRBD2	TGTGCCAGCAAAACCCTCGGACTAGCGGGGACTGGGGCCAACGTCCTGACTTTC	CASKTLGLAGTGANVLTF